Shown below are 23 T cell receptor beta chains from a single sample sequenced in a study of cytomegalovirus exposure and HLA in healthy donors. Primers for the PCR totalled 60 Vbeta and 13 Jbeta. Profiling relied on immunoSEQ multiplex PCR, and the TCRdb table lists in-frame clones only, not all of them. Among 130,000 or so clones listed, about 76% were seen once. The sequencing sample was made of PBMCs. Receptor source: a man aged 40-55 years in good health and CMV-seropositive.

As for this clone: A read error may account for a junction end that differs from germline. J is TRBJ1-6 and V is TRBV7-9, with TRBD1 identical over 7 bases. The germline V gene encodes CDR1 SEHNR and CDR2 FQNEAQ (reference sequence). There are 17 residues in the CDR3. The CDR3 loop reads CSSSLVVRTGVNSPLHF. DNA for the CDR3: TGTTCCAGCAGCTTAGTAGTCCGGACAGGAGTTAATTCACCCCTCCACTTT.

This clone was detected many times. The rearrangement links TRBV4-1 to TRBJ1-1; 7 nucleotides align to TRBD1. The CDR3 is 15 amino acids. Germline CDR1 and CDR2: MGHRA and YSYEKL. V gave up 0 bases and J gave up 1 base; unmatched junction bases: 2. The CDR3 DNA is TGCGCCAGCAGCCAAGAGACAGGGAGGAACACTGAAGCTTTCTTT. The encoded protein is CASSQETGRNTEAFF.

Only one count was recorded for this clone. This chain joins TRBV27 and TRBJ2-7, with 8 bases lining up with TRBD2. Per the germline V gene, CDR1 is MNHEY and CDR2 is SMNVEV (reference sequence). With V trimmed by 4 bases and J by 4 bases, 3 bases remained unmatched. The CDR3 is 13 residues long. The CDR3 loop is CASSSGLGYEQYF. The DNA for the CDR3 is TGTGCCAGCAGTTCGGGACTAGGGTACGAGCAGTACTTC.

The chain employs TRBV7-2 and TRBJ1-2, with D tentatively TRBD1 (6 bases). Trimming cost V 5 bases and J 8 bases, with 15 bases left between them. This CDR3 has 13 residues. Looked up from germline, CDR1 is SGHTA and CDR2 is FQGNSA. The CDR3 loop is CASSPSNRDGYTF. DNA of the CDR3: TGTGCCAGCAGCCCCTCTAACAGGGACGGCTACACCTTC. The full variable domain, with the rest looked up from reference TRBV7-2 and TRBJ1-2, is GAGVSQSPSNKVTEKGKDVELRCDPISGHTALYWYRQSLGQGLEFLIYFQGNSAPDKSGLPSDRFSAERTGGSVSTLTIQRTQQEDSAVYLCASSPSNRDGYTFGSGTRLTVV.

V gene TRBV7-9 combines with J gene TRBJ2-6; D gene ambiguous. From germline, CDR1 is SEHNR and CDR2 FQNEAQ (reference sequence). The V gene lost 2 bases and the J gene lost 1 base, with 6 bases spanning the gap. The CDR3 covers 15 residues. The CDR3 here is CASSLRASGANVLTF. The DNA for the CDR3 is TGTGCCAGCAGCTTAAGAGCATCTGGGGCCAACGTCCTGACTTTC.

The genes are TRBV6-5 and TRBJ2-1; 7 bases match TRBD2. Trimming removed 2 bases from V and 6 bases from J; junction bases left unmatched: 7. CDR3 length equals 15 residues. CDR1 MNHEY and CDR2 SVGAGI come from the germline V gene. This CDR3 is CASSYVAGVGNEQFF. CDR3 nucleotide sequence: TGTGCCAGCAGTTACGTTGCGGGAGTCGGCAATGAGCAGTTCTTC.

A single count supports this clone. Written as DNA, the CDR3 is TGTGCCAGCAGCGTAAACGCGGCGAGCACTGAAGCTTTCTTT. Translating gives CASSVNAASTEAFF. The J gene is TRBJ1-1, the V gene TRBV5-4; D call uncertain. Between the trimmed V and J ends, which lost 4 bases and 4 bases, there was a span of 14 bases. Germline V gene lookup returns CDR1 SGHNT and CDR2 YYREEE (reference sequence). There are 14 residues in the CDR3.

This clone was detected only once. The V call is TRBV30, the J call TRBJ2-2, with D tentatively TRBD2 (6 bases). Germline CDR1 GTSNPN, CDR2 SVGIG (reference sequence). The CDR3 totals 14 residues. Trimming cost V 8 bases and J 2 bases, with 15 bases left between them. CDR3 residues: CARRTNPNTGELFF. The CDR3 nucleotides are TGTGCCCGAAGGACTAACCCTAACACCGGGGAGCTGTTTTTT.

CDR3 DNA: TGTGCCAGCAGCTTGGTGGGAGGAGATGAAAAACTGTTTTTT. As protein: CASSLVGGDEKLFF. This chain connects TRBV5-4 to TRBJ1-4, with D unresolved. The CDR3 is 14 amino acids. CDR1 is SGHNT and CDR2 is YYREEE in the germline V gene (reference sequence). V was cut by 0 bases and J by 6 bases, with 9 bases left in between. The full variable domain, completed using reference TRBV5-4 and TRBJ1-4, is ETGVTQSPTHLIKTRGQQVTLRCSSQSGHNTVSWYQQALGQGPQFIFQYYREEENGRGNFPPRFSGLQFPNYSSELNVNALELDDSALYLCASSLVGGDEKLFFGSGTQLSVL.

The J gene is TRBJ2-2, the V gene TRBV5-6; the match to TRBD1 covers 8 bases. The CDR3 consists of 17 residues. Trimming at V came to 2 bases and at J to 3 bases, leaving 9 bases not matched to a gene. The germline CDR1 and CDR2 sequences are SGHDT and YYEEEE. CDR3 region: CASSLVVTGVHTGELFF. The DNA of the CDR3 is TGTGCCAGCAGCTTAGTAGTGACAGGGGTCCACACCGGGGAGCTGTTTTTT.

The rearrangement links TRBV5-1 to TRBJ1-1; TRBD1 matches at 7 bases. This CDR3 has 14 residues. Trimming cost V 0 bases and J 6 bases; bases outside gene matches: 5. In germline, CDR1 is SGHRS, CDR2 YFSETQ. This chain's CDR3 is CASSLALQGSEAFF. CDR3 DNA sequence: TGCGCCAGCAGCTTGGCGTTACAGGGGTCTGAAGCTTTCTTT.

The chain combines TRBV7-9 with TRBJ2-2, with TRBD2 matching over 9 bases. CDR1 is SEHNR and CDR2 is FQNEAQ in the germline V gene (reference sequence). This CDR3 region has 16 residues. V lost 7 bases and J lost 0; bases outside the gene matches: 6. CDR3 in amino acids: CASNQRGASNTGELFF. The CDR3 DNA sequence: TGTGCCAGCAATCAGCGGGGGGCCTCGAACACCGGGGAGCTGTTTTTT.

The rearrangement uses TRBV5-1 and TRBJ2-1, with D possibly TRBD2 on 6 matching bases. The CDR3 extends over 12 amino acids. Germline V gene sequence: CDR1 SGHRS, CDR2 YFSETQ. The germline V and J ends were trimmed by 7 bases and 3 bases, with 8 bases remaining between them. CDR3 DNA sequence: TGCGCCAGCTCGACTAGCTACAATGAGCAGTTCTTC. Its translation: CASSTSYNEQFF.

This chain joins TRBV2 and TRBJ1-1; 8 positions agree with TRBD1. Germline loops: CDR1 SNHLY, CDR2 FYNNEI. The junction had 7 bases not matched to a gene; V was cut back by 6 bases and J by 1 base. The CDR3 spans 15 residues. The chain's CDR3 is CASSRQGTQNTEAFF. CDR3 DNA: TGTGCCAGCAGCAGACAGGGGACCCAGAACACTGAAGCTTTCTTT.

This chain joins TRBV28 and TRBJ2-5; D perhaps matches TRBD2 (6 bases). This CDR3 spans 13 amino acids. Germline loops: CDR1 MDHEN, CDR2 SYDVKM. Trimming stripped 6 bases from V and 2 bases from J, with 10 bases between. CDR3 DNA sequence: TGTGCCAGCAGCAGGGACTTACAAGAGACCCAGTACTTC. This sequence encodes CASSRDLQETQYF.

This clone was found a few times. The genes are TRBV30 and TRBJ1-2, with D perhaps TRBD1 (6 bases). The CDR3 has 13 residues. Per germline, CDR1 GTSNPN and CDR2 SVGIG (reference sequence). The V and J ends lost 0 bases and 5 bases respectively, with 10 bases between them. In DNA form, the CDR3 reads TGTGCCTGGAGTGTTCAGGGGAAATATGGCTACACCTTC. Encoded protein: CAWSVQGKYGYTF.

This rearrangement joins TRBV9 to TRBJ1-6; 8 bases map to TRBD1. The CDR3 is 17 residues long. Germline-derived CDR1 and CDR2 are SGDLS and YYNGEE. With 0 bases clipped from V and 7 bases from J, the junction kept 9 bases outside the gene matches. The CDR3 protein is CASSVGPSGGSNSPLHF. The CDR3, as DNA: TGTGCCAGCAGCGTAGGACCGTCAGGGGGCTCAAATTCACCCCTCCACTTT.

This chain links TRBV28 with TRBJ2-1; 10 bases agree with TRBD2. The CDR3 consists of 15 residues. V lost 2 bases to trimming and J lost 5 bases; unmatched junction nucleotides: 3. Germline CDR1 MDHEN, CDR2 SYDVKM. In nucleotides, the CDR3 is TGTGCCAGCAGTTTAAGGACTAGCGGACACAATGAGCAGTTCTTC. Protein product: CASSLRTSGHNEQFF. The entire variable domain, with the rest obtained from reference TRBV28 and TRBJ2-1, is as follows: DVKVTQSSRYLVKRTGEKVFLECVQDMDHENMFWYRQDPGLGLRLIYFSYDVKMKEKGDIPEGYSVSREKKERFSLILESASTNQTSMYLCASSLRTSGHNEQFFGPGTRLTVL.

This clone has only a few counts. The CDR3 sequence: CASSLSQGAGADTQYF. For the CDR3, the DNA is TGTGCCAGCAGTTTATCTCAGGGGGCAGGAGCAGATACGCAGTATTTT. The chain links TRBV28 to TRBJ2-3; 8 nucleotides agree with TRBD1. This CDR3 has 16 amino acids. Germline CDR1 MDHEN, CDR2 SYDVKM. V gave up 1 base and J gave up 4 bases; unmatched junction bases: 7.

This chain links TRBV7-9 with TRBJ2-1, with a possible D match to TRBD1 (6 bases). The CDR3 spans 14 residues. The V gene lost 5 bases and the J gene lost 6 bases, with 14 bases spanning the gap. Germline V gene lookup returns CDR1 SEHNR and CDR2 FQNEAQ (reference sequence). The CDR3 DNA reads TGTGCCAGCAGCCGACCTGGACAGAGCAATGAGCAGTTCTTC. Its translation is CASSRPGQSNEQFF.

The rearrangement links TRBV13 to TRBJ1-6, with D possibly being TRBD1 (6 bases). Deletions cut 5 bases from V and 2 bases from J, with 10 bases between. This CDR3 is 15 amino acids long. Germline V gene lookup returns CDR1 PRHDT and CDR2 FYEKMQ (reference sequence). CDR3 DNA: TGTGCCAGCAGCCCATGGGGGCCCTATAATTCACCCCTCCACTTT. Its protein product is CASSPWGPYNSPLHF.

As DNA, the CDR3 is TGTGCCAGCAGTCCAGGGGTCTATAGCAATCAGCCCCAGCATTTT. This encodes CASSPGVYSNQPQHF. The chain links TRBV28 to TRBJ1-5; TRBD1 is a possible D gene (6 bases). The germline gives CDR1 MDHEN, CDR2 SYDVKM. The length of the CDR3 is 15 residues. V was cut by 5 bases and J by 0 bases, with 11 bases left in between.

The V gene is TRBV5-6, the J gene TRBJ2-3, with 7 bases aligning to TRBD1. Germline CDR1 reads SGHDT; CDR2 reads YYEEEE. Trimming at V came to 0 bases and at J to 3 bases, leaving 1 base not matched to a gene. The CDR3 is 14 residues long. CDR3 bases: TGTGCCAGCAGCTTGGACAGGGGTACAGATACGCAGTATTTT. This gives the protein CASSLDRGTDTQYF.